This TCR beta chain is drawn from a study of blood T cell repertoires in COVID-19. In the study overall: Material from acute and convalescent COVID-19 was sourced from the United States, Italy and Spain. Sample material is recorded as cDNA or gDNA derived from T cells, B-cell-depleted T cells, or PBMCs.

Germline V lookup: CDR1 MNHEY, CDR2 SMNVEV (reference sequence). The CDR3 is 14 amino acids. V shed 5 bases and J 5 bases; nucleotides not matched to a gene: 8. Produced via immunoSEQ multiplex PCR; TCRdb's table is partial and in-frame only. The sample holds 100,000 to 150,000 clones, over 75% seen once. This TCR derives from a man aged 40-55 years with active or convalescent COVID-19. J is TRBJ1-2 and V is TRBV27, with 7 nucleotides matching TRBD1. The sequencing sample was made of peripheral blood. In nucleotides, the CDR3 is TGTGCCAGCAGTCTCCGGGACAGACCATATGGCTACACCTTC. This gives the protein CASSLRDRPYGYTF.